The 25 T cell receptor beta chains in this list originate from one sample, sequenced in a study of post-analysis software for immune sequencing data. Points from the study as a whole: In patients, roughly 5 TRBV segments were more frequent than in controls, with TRBV5-6, TRBV5-1 and TRBV20-1 among them.

These receptors lack a known antigen. Built from TCR beta cDNA, the libraries had unique molecular identifiers in them. In TCRdb, the PCR reads were re-called with MiXCR into one record per CDR3 protein. Among about 540,000 distinct CDR3 sequences listed, roughly 34% were seen once. The specimen sequenced was blood. The receptors shown here come from a girl aged 2-17 years with multiple sclerosis.

This chain links TRBV6-5 with TRBJ2-1, with a possible D match to TRBD2 (5 bases). Trimming took off 4 bases at V and 2 bases at J, with 18 bases between the two ends. The CDR3 totals 17 residues. Germline values: CDR1 MNHEY, CDR2 SVGAGI. The CDR3 spells CASSLRTIALTYNEQFF. CDR3 nucleotides: TGTGCCAGCAGTTTACGTACGATAGCGTTGACCTACAATGAGCAGTTCTTC.

The rearrangement joins TRBV3-1 to TRBJ1-2; no firm D call. Trimming pared 3 bases from V and 8 bases from J, leaving 7 bases between. The CDR3 spans 11 residues. Germline V gene lookup returns CDR1 LGHDT and CDR2 YNNKEL (reference sequence). CDR3 coding DNA: TGTGCCAGCAGCCATTCCTTCGGCTACACCTTC. Translating it yields CASSHSFGYTF.

Only a few counts were recorded for this clonotype. The chain couples TRBV3-1 to TRBJ1-5, with a tentative D call TRBD1 (5 bases). This CDR3 is 15 amino acids long. Germline loops: CDR1 LGHDT, CDR2 YNNKEL (reference sequence). V was cut by 0 bases and J by 1 base, with 7 bases left in between. CDR3: CASSQDRDSNQPQHF. The CDR3 region has the DNA TGTGCCAGCAGCCAAGACAGGGACAGCAATCAGCCCCAGCATTTT.

This clonotype was observed once. This chain uses TRBV12-3 or TRBV12-4 with TRBJ2-4, with 10 bases identical to TRBD2. After removal of 4 bases from V and 13 bases from J, the junction contained 13 bases not matched to a gene. The CDR3 covers 15 residues. Written as DNA, the CDR3 is TGTGCCAGCAGTTCTTCCGGGACTAGCGTCAATGAGCAGTACTTC. Encoded protein: CASSSSGTSVNEQYF.

A note on this clonotype: One junction end does not reproduce the germline sequence, and a read error may be involved. The V call is TRBV27, the J call TRBJ1-1; D remains unclear. Germline lookup yields CDR1 MNHEY and CDR2 SMNVEV (reference sequence). The length of the CDR3 is 13 residues. In nucleotides, the CDR3 is TGTGCCAGCGGTTTATCCAAGAACACTGAAGCTTTCTTT. Its protein product is CASGLSKNTEAFF.

This clonotype has a handful of counts. The rearrangement links TRBV11-2 to TRBJ2-7; D not certain. The V gene lost 2 bases and the J gene lost 6 bases, with 11 bases spanning the gap. The CDR3 runs to 13 residues. Germline lookup yields CDR1 SGHAT and CDR2 FQNNGV. Written as DNA, the CDR3 is TGTGCCAGCAGCTTACGCCAGCTCACCGAGCAGTACTTC. It codes for CASSLRQLTEQYF.

This chain joins TRBV29-1 and TRBJ1-1; D is unresolved. Trimming removed 4 bases at V and 4 bases at J, with 13 bases between. Germline V gives CDR1 SQVTM, CDR2 ANQGSEA. This CDR3 region has 13 residues. This CDR3 is CSVVGFLGTEAFF. The CDR3 DNA sequence: TGCAGCGTTGTTGGGTTCTTGGGCACTGAAGCTTTCTTT.

In this sample, this clonotype turned up a few times. The chain employs TRBV7-9 and TRBJ1-1, with D hard to call. Germline CDR1 reads SEHNR; CDR2 reads FQNEAQ (reference sequence). Between the trimmed V and J ends, which lost 5 bases and 1 base, there was a span of 17 bases. The CDR3 totals 16 residues. The CDR3 loop reads CASSIGRRRGNTEAFF. CDR3 sequence (DNA): TGTGCCAGCAGCATCGGCAGGCGCCGGGGGAACACTGAAGCTTTCTTT. Together with reference TRBV7-9 and TRBJ1-1, the CDR3 gives the full variable domain: DTGVSQNPRHKITKRGQNVTFRCDPISEHNRLYWYRQTLGQGPEFLTYFQNEAQLEKSRLLSDRFSAERPKGSFSTLEIQRTEQGDSAMYLCASSIGRRRGNTEAFFGQGTRLTVV.

This clonotype was recorded only once. CDR3: CAGSTRQAKNIQYF. In DNA, the CDR3 is TGTGCCGGATCGACCAGACAGGCCAAAAACATTCAGTACTTC. The V gene is TRBV2, the J gene TRBJ2-4; possible D gene TRBD1, 5 bases. This CDR3 has 14 amino acids. CDR1 and CDR2 from the germline V gene are SNHLY and FYNNEI. Trimming pared 11 bases from V and 1 base from J, leaving 15 bases between. Based on the CDR3 plus reference TRBV2 and TRBJ2-4, the full variable domain is EPEVTQTPSHQVTQMGQEVILRCVPISNHLYFYWYRQILGQKVEFLVSFYNNEISEKSEIFDDQFSVERPDGSNFTLKIRSTKLEDSAMYFCAGSTRQAKNIQYFGAGTRLSVL.

In this sample, this clonotype turned up a few times. The rearrangement joins TRBV25-1 to TRBJ1-2; D is perhaps TRBD1 (6 bases). This CDR3 is built from 15 residues. CDR1 MGHDK and CDR2 SYGVNS come from the germline V gene. V was shortened by 1 base and J by 5 bases, with 14 bases between the two germline ends. DNA of the CDR3: TGTGCCAGCAGTGAATTCCGGGGGGCAGGATATGGCTACACCTTC. It yields the protein CASSEFRGAGYGYTF.

This clonotype was seen a handful of times. This rearrangement joins TRBV27 to TRBJ2-7, with 8 bases aligning to TRBD1. V trimming: 2 bases; J trimming: 4 bases; junction bases outside the gene matches: 13. The CDR3 consists of 17 residues. Germline CDR1 is MNHEY and CDR2 is SMNVEV (reference sequence). The DNA for the CDR3 is TGTGCCAGCAGTTTAGGGATAGGTTGGGACAGGCCTTACGAGCAGTACTTC. Its protein is CASSLGIGWDRPYEQYF.

V usage is TRBV29-1 and J usage is TRBJ2-1; 14 bases are shared with TRBD2. Germline V gene sequence: CDR1 SQVTM, CDR2 ANQGSEA. Trimming cost V 4 bases and J 4 bases; bases outside gene matches: 3. This CDR3 is built from 15 residues. The CDR3 DNA is TGCAGCGTTGGGACTAGCGGGGGGCGTTACAATGAGCAGTTCTTC. Its translation is CSVGTSGGRYNEQFF.

This clonotype was seen once. The chain uses TRBV15 and TRBJ1-1; no clear D. Trimming removed 0 bases from V and 0 bases from J, with 11 bases in between. Germline loops: CDR1 LNHNV, CDR2 YYDKDF (reference sequence). The CDR3 has 16 residues. CDR3 coding DNA: TGTGCCACCAGCAGAGATTATGGGCAGCTGAACACTGAAGCTTTCTTT. Protein product: CATSRDYGQLNTEAFF.

This clonotype was recorded many times. The chain carries TRBV12-3 or TRBV12-4 and TRBJ1-1; 7 positions agree with TRBD1. The V and J ends lost 5 bases and 6 bases, in that order; junction bases with no gene match: 6. CDR3 size: 13 residues. The DNA of the CDR3 is TGTGCCAGCAGTCTTCAGGGGGGAGCTGAAGCTTTCTTT. Protein product: CASSLQGGAEAFF.

The chain is built from TRBV7-9 and TRBJ1-1; possibly TRBD1 for D (5 bases). Germline CDR1 is SEHNR and CDR2 is FQNEAQ (reference sequence). V gave up 0 bases and J gave up 6 bases, with 8 bases separating them. The CDR3 totals 13 residues. CDR3 nucleotides: TGTGCCAGCAGCTTAGCGACAGTCCCTGAAGCTTTCTTT. It translates to CASSLATVPEAFF. The full variable domain, completed using reference TRBV7-9 and TRBJ1-1, is DTGVSQNPRHKITKRGQNVTFRCDPISEHNRLYWYRQTLGQGPEFLTYFQNEAQLEKSRLLSDRFSAERPKGSFSTLEIQRTEQGDSAMYLCASSLATVPEAFFGQGTRLTVV.

The rearrangement joins TRBV20-1 to TRBJ2-5, with 8 bases identical to TRBD2. V dropped 6 bases and J dropped 2; count of bases not matched to a gene: 23. The CDR3 runs to 19 residues. CDR1 and CDR2 (germline): DFQATT, SNEGSKA (reference sequence). The CDR3 here is CSADLLDASALAVQETQYF. CDR3 coding DNA: TGCAGTGCCGACTTACTAGATGCCAGTGCACTAGCGGTACAAGAGACCCAGTACTTC.

This clonotype was counted a few times. The genes are TRBV7-9 and TRBJ1-2; D is unclear. The CDR3 sequence is 13 residues long. V shed 1 base and J shed 7 bases, with 10 bases lying between them. CDR1 is SEHNR, CDR2 FQNEAQ, per germline (reference sequence). As DNA, the CDR3 is TGTGCCAGCAGCTTAGGCGCTGTCGGTGGCTACACCTTC. Amino acid sequence: CASSLGAVGGYTF.

This rearrangement joins TRBV7-6 to TRBJ2-5; 11 positions agree with TRBD2. Losses at the gene ends were 4 bases for V and 5 bases for J; bases not matched to a gene: 12. The CDR3 consists of 17 residues. Germline loops: CDR1 SGHVS, CDR2 FNYEAQ. In DNA, the CDR3 is TGTGCCAGCAGCTCCCTCCCTAGCGGGGGGCCCGGGGAGACCCAGTACTTC. The encoded protein is CASSSLPSGGPGETQYF.

The rearrangement joins TRBV12-3 or TRBV12-4 to TRBJ2-1; D is possibly TRBD1 (5 bases). Trimming left V 6 bases short and J 4 bases short, with 16 bases between. CDR3 size: 15 residues. The CDR3 is CASSYDSFPYNEQFF. CDR3 nucleotides: TGTGCCAGCAGCTATGACAGTTTCCCTTACAATGAGCAGTTCTTC.

This clonotype was counted a few times. V and J are TRBV20-1 and TRBJ2-5; the D is unclear. Looked up from germline, CDR1 is DFQATT and CDR2 is SNEGSKA (reference sequence). V was trimmed by 6 bases and J by 7 bases, leaving 15 bases between them. The length of the CDR3 is 12 residues. CDR3 sequence (DNA): TGCAGTGCCACCAAGGCACGCCCGACCCAGTACTTC. This encodes CSATKARPTQYF.

This rearrangement joins TRBV10-3 to TRBJ2-3; possible D gene TRBD1, 6 bases. This CDR3 has 14 residues. The V end was cut by 6 bases, the J end by 0 bases, with 10 bases between. Looked up from germline, CDR1 is ENHRY and CDR2 is SYGVKD. The CDR3 here is CAISDRKSTDTQYF. In DNA form, the CDR3 reads TGTGCCATCAGCGACAGGAAGAGCACAGATACGCAGTATTTT.

This rearrangement joins TRBV27 to TRBJ1-5; D possibly corresponds to TRBD1 (5 bases). V shed 5 bases and J shed 3 bases, with 14 bases lying between them. CDR3 length: 15 amino acids. Per germline, CDR1 MNHEY and CDR2 SMNVEV (reference sequence). The CDR3 DNA is TGTGCCAGCAGTAATGGGGCAGGGAACAATCAGCCCCAGCATTTT. Its protein product is CASSNGAGNNQPQHF.

The chain carries TRBV20-1 and TRBJ2-5, with 8 bases that match TRBD2. The CDR3 runs to 15 residues. Germline V gene sequence: CDR1 DFQATT, CDR2 SNEGSKA (reference sequence). V shed 4 bases and J 5 bases; nucleotides not matched to a gene: 12. CDR3 coding DNA: TGCAGTGCTATGACGGGGGGGATCAGCACGGAGACCCAGTACTTC. It translates to CSAMTGGISTETQYF.

The sample holds one count of this clonotype. This rearrangement joins TRBV5-1 to TRBJ2-1, with 8 bases identical to TRBD1. V lost 5 bases, J lost 7 bases, and 17 bases stayed unmatched. Germline values: CDR1 SGHRS, CDR2 YFSETQ. CDR3 length: 17 amino acids. CDR3 in amino acids: CASRFTPGGAWENEQFF. CDR3 in DNA: TGCGCCAGCAGATTTACGCCAGGGGGCGCCTGGGAGAATGAGCAGTTCTTC.

This clonotype was picked up a small number of times. This sequence joins TRBV7-2 and TRBJ2-4; D might be TRBD1 (5 bases). The DNA end is a closer match to TRBJ2-7, so the J assignment may be wrong. The CDR3 consists of 15 residues. CDR1 is SGHTA, CDR2 FQGNSA, per germline. The CDR3 spells CASSLVVSGRDEQYF. The CDR3 coding sequence is TGTGCCAGCAGCTTAGTGGTGTCGGGCAGGGACGAGCAGTACTTC.